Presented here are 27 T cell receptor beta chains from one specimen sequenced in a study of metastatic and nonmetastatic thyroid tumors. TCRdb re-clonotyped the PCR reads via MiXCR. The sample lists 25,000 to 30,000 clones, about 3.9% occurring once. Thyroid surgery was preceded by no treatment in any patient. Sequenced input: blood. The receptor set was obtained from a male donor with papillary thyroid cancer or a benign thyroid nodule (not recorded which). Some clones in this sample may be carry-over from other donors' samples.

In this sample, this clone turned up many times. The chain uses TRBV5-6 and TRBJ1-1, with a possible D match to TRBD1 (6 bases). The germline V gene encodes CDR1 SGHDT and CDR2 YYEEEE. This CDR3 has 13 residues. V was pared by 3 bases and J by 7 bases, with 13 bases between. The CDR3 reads CASSSLGGVEAFF. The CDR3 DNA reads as TGTGCCAGCAGCTCCCTAGGGGGGGTTGAAGCTTTCTTT.

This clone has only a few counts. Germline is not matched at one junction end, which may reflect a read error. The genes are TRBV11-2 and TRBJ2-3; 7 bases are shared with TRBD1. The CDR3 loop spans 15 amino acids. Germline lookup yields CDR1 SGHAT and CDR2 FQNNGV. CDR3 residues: CASILDPGTAYTQYF. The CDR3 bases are TGTGCCAGCATCTTAGACCCAGGGACAGCATATACGCAGTATTTT.

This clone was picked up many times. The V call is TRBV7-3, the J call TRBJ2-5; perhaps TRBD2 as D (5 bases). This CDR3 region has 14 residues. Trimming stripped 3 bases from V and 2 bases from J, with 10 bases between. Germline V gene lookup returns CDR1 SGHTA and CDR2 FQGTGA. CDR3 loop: CASSFTEGQETQYF. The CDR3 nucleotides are TGTGCCAGCAGCTTCACAGAGGGTCAAGAGACCCAGTACTTC.

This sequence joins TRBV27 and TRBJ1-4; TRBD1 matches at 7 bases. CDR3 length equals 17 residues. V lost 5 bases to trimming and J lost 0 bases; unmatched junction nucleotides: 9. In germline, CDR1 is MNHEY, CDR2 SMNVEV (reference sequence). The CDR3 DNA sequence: TGTGCCAGCAGTCCGACAGGGCGCTCTGCAACTAATGAAAAACTGTTTTTT. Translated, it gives CASSPTGRSATNEKLFF.

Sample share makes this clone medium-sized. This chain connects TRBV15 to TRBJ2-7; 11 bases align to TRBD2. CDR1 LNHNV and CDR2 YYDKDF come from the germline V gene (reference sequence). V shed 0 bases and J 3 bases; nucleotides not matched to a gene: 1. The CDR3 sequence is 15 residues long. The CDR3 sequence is CATSRDLAGGYEQYF. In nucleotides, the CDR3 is TGTGCCACCAGCAGAGATCTAGCGGGAGGCTACGAGCAGTACTTC.

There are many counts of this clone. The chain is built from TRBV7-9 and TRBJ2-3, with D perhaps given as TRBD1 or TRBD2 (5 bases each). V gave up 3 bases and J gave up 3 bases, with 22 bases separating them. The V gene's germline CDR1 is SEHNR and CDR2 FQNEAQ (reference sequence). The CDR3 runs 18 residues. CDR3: CASSLGEPGIAKTDTQYF. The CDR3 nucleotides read TGTGCCAGCAGCTTGGGGGAACCCGGAATAGCGAAAACAGATACGCAGTATTTT.

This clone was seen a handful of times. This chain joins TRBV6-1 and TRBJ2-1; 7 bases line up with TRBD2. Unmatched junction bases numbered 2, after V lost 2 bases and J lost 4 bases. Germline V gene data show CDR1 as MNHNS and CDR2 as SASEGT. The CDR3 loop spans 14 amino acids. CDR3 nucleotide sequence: TGTGCCAGCAGTGAATCGGGAGGTTACAATGAGCAGTTCTTC. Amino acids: CASSESGGYNEQFF.

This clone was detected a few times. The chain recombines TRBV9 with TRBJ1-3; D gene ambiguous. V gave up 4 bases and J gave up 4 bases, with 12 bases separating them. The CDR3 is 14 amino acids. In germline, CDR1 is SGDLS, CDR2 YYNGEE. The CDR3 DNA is TGTGCCAGCAGCTCAGAAAGTACCGGAAACACCATATATTTT. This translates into CASSSESTGNTIYF.

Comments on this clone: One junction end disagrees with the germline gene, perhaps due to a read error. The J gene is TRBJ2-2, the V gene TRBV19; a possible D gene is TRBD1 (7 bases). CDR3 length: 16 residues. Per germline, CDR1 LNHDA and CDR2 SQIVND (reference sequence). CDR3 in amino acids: CATRRGGGVNTGDLFF. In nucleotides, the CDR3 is TGTGCCACCCGCCGCGGAGGGGGCGTTAACACCGGGGATCTGTTTTTT.

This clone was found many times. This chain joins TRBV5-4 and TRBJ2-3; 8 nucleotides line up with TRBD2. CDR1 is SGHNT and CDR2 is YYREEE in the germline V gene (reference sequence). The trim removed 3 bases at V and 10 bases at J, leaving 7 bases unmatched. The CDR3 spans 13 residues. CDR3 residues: CASSSREGQAQYF. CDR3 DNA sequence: TGTGCCAGCAGCTCACGGGAGGGCCAAGCGCAGTATTTT.

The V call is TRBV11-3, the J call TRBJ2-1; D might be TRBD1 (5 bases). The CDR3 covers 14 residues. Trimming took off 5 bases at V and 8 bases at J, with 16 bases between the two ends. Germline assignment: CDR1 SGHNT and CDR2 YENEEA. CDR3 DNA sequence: TGTGCCAGCAGCACCTTGGGGCAGGGCGATGAGCAGTTCTTC. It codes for CASSTLGQGDEQFF.

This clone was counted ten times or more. The CDR3 bases are TGTGCCAGCAGTCCCTTTAATGAGCAGTTCTTC. This sequence encodes CASSPFNEQFF. The chain uses TRBV2 and TRBJ2-1; D is unresolved. V gave up 5 bases and J gave up 7 bases, with 6 bases separating them. Germline V gene data show CDR1 as SNHLY and CDR2 as FYNNEI. This CDR3 comprises 11 residues. The complete variable domain, with remaining parts taken from reference TRBV2 and TRBJ2-1, reads EPEVTQTPSHQVTQMGQEVILRCVPISNHLYFYWYRQILGQKVEFLVSFYNNEISEKSEIFDDQFSVERPDGSNFTLKIRSTKLEDSAMYFCASSPFNEQFFGPGTRLTVL.

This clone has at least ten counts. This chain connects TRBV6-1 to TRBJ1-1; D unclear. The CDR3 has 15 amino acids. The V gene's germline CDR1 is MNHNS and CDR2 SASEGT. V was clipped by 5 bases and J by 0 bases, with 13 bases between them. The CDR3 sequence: CASSYNSRVNTEAFF. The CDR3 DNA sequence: TGTGCCAGCAGTTACAATTCAAGGGTGAACACTGAAGCTTTCTTT.

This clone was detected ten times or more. CDR3 protein: CASSATFSYEQYF. The CDR3 bases are TGCGCCAGCAGTGCGACCTTTTCCTACGAGCAGTACTTC. This rearrangement joins TRBV10-2 to TRBJ2-7; no reliable D call. The V gene lost 4 bases and the J gene lost 1 base, with 8 bases spanning the gap. The CDR3 runs 13 residues. Germline V CDR1 and CDR2: WSHSY, SAAADI.

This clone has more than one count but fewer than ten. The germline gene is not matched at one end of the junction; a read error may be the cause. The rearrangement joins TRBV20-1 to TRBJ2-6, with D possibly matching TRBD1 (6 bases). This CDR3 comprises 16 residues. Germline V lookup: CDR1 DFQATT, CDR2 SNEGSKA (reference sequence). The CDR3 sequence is CSARSSGGYGANVLTF. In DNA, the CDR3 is TGCAGTGCTAGATCCAGTGGGGGCTATGGGGCCAACGTCCTAACTTTC.

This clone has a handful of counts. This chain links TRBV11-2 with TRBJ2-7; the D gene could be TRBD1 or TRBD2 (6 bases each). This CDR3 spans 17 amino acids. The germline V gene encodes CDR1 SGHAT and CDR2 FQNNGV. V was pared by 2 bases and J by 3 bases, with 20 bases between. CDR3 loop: CASSLYAGEEYGYEQYF. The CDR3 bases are TGTGCCAGCAGCTTATACGCAGGGGAGGAGTATGGCTACGAGCAGTACTTC.

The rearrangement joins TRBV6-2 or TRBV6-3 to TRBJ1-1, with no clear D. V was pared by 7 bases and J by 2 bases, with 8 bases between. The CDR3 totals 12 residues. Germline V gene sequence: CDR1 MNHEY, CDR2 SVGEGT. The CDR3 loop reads CASTRHNTEAFF. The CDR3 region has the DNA TGTGCCAGCACTCGACACAACACTGAAGCTTTCTTT.

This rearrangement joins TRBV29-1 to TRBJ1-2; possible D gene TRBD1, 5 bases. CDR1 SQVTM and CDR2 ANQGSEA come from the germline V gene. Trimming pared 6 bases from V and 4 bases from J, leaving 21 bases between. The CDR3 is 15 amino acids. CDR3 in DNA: TGCAGCGTCATGAACGCGGGGGGGGTTGGCTATGGCTACACCTTC. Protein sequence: CSVMNAGGVGYGYTF. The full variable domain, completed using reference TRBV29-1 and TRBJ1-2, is SAVISQKPSRDICQRGTSLTIQCQVDSQVTMMFWYRQQPGQSLTLIATANQGSEATYESGFVIDKFPISRPNLTFSTLTVSNMSPEDSSIYLCSVMNAGGVGYGYTFGSGTRLTVV.

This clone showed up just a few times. This chain's CDR3 is CASSTEGLNTEAFF. The CDR3, as DNA: TGTGCCAGCAGCACGGAGGGGCTGAACACTGAAGCTTTCTTT. The chain carries TRBV6-2 or TRBV6-3 and TRBJ1-1; D may be TRBD1 (5 bases). The CDR3 runs to 14 residues. Trimming took off 6 bases at V and 0 bases at J, with 11 bases between the two ends. Per the germline V gene, CDR1 is MNHEY and CDR2 is SVGEGT.

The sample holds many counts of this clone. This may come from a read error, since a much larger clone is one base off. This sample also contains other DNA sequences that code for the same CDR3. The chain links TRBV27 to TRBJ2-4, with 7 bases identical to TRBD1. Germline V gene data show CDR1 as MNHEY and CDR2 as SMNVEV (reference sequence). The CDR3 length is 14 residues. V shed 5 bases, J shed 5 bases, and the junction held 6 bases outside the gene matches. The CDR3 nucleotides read TGTGCCAGCAGTAAGCTGACAGGGCAAAACATTCAGTACTTC. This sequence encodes CASSKLTGQNIQYF.

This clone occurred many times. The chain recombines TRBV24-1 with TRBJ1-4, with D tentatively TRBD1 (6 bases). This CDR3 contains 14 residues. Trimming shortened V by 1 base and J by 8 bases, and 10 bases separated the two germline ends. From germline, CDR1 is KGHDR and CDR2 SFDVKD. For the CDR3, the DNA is TGTGCCACCAGTGATTTTGTAGGGGGGGAAAAACTGTTTTTT. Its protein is CATSDFVGGEKLFF.

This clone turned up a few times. Written as DNA, the CDR3 is TGTGCCTGGAGTGCGACACAAAACTATGGCTACACCTTC. Its protein is CAWSATQNYGYTF. This sequence joins TRBV30 and TRBJ1-2, with D unresolved. V was cut by 1 base and J by 2 bases, with 8 bases left in between. CDR1 GTSNPN and CDR2 SVGIG come from the germline V gene (reference sequence). CDR3 size: 13 residues.

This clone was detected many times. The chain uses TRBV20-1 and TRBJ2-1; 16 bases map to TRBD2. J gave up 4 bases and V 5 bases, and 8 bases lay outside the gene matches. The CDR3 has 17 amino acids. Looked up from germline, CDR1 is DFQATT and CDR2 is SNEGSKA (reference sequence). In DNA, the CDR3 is TGCAGTGCTTACGGGACTAGCGGGAGGGCCTTGTACAATGAGCAGTTCTTC. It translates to CSAYGTSGRALYNEQFF.

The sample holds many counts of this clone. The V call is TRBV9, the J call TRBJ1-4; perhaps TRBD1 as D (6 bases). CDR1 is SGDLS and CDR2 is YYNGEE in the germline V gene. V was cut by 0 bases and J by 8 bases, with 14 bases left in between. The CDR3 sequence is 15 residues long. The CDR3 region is CASSVGGGLGEKLFF. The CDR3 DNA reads TGTGCCAGCAGCGTAGGTGGGGGGCTAGGCGAAAAACTGTTTTTT.

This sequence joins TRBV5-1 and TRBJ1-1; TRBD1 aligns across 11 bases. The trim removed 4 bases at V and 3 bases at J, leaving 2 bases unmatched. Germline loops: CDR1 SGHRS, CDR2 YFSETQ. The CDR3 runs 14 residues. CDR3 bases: TGCGCCAGCAGCAAGGGACAGGGGGACACTGAAGCTTTCTTT. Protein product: CASSKGQGDTEAFF.

The CDR3 region has the DNA TGTGCCAGCAGTTACGAGGCGAGCGGGACGACCTACGAGCAGTACTTC. The encoded protein is CASSYEASGTTYEQYF. The genes are TRBV6-2 or TRBV6-3 and TRBJ2-7; 7 bases match TRBD2. Germline V lookup: CDR1 MNHEY, CDR2 SVGEGT. The CDR3 spans 16 residues. The V segment lost 2 bases and the J segment 2 bases; nucleotides outside the gene matches: 9.

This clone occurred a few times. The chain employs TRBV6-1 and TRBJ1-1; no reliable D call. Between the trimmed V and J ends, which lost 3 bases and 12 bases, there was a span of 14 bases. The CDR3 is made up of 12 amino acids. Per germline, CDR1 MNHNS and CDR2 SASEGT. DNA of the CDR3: TGTGCCAGCAGTGATCACCCCGACGGACCTTTCTTT. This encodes CASSDHPDGPFF.